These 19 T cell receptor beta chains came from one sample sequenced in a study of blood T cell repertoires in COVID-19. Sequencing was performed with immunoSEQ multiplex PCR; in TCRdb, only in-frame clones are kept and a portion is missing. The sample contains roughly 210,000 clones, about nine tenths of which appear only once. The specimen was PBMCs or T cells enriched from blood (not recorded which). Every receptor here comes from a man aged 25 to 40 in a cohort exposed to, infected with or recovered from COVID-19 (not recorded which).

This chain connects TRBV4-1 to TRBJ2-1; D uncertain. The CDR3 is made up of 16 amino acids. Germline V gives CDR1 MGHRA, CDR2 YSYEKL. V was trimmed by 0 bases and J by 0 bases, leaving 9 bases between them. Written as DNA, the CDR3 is TGCGCCAGCAGCCAAGAAATTGGTAGCTCCTACAATGAGCAGTTCTTC. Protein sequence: CASSQEIGSSYNEQFF.

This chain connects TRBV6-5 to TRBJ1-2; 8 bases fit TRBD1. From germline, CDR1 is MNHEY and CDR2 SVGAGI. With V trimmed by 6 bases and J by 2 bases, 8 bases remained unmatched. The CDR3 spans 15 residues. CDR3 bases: TGTGCCAGCAGGTTAGCCGGGACAGGCAACTATGGCTACACCTTC. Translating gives CASRLAGTGNYGYTF.

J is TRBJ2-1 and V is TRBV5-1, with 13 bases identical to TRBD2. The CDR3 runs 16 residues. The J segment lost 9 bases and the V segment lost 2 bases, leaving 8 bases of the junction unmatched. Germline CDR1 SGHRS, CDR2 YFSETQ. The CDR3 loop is CASSFPGLAGVSEQFF. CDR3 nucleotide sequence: TGCGCCAGCAGCTTTCCTGGACTAGCGGGAGTGTCTGAGCAGTTCTTC.

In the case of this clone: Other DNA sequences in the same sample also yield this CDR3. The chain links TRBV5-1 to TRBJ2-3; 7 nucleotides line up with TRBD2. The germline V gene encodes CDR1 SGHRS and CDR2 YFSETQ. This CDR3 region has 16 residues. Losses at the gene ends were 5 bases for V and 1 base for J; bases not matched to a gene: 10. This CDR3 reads CASSWTSGTRTDTQYF. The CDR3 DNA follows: TGCGCCAGCAGTTGGACCAGCGGGACTCGCACAGATACGCAGTATTTT.

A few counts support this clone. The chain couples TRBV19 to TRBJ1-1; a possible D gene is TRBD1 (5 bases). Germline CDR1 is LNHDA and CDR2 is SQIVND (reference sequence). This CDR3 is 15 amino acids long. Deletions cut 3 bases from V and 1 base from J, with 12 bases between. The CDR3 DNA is TGTGCCAGTAGTATGGGGGGGACGACGAACACTGAAGCTTTCTTT. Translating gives CASSMGGTTNTEAFF.

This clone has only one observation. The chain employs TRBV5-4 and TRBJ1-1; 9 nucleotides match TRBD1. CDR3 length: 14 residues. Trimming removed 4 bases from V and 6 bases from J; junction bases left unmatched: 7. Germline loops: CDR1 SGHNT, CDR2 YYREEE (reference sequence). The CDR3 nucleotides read TGTGCCAGCAGCGGGGGACAGGGTGGAGCTGAAGCTTTCTTT. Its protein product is CASSGGQGGAEAFF.

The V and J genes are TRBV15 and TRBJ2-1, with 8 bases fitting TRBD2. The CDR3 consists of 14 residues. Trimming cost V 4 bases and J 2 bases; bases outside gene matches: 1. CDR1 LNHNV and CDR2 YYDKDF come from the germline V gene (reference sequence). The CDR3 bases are TGTGCCACCAGCAAGCGGGAGACCTACAATGAGCAGTTCTTC. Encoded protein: CATSKRETYNEQFF. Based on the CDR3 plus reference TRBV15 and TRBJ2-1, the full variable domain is DAMVIQNPRYQVTQFGKPVTLSCSQTLNHNVMYWYQQKSSQAPKLLFHYYDKDFNNEADTPDNFQSRRPNTSFCFLDIRSPGLGDTAMYLCATSKRETYNEQFFGPGTRLTVL.

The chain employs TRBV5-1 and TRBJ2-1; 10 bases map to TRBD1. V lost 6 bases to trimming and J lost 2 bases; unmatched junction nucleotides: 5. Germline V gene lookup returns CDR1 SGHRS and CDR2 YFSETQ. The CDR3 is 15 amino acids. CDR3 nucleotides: TGCGCCAGCACTCTTGGACAGGGGGCCTACAATGAGCAGTTCTTC. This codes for CASTLGQGAYNEQFF.

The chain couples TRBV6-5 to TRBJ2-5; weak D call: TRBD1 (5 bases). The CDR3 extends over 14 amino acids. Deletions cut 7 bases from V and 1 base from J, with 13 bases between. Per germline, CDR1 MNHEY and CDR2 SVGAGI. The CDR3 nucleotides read TGTGCCAGCACGAGACAGAGAAGCCAAGAGACCCAGTACTTC. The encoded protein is CASTRQRSQETQYF.

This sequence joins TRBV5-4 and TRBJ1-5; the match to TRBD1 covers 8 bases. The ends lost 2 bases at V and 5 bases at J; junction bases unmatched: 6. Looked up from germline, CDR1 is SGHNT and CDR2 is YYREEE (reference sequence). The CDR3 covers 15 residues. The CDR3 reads CASSFGGQGDQPQHF. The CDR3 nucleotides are TGTGCCAGCAGCTTCGGTGGACAGGGAGATCAGCCCCAGCATTTT.

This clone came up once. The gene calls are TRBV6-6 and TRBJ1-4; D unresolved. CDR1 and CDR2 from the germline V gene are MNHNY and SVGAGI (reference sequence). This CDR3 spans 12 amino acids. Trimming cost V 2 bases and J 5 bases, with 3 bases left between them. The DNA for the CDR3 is TGTGCCAGCAGTTACCCGAATGAAAAACTGTTTTTT. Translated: CASSYPNEKLFF.

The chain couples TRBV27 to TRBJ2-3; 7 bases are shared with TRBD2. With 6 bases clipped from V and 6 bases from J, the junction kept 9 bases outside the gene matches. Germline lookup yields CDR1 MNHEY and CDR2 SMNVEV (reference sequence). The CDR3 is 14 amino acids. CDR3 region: CASSPGGSADTQYF. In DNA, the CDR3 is TGTGCCAGCAGCCCCGGGGGGTCTGCGGATACGCAGTATTTT.

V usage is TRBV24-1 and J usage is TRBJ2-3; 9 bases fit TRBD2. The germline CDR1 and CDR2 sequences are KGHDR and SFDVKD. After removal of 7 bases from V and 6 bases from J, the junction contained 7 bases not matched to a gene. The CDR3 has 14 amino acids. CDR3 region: CATRIAGADDTQYF. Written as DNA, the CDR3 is TGTGCCACCAGGATAGCGGGAGCGGACGATACGCAGTATTTT.

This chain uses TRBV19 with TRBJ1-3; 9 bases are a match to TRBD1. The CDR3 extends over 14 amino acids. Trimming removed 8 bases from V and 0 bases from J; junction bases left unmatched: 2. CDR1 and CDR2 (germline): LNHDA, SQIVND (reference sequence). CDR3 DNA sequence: TGTGCCAGTTCGGGACAGGGCTCTGGAAACACCATATATTTT. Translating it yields CASSGQGSGNTIYF. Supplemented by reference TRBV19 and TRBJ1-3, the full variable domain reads DGGITQSPKYLFRKEGQNVTLSCEQNLNHDAMYWYRQDPGQGLRLIYYSQIVNDFQKGDIAEGYSVSREKKESFPLTVTSAQKNPTAFYLCASSGQGSGNTIYFGEGSWLTVV.

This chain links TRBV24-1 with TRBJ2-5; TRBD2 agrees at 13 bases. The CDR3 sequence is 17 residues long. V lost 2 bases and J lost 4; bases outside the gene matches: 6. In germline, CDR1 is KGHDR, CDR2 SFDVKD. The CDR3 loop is CATSDSTSGRFGETQYF. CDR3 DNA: TGTGCCACCAGTGATTCGACTAGCGGGAGGTTTGGAGAGACCCAGTACTTC.

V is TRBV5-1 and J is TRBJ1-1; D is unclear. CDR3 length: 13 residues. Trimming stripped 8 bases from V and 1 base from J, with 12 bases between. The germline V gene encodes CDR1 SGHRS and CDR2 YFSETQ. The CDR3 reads CASRETRNTEAFF. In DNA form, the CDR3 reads TGCGCCAGTCGCGAGACAAGGAACACTGAAGCTTTCTTT.

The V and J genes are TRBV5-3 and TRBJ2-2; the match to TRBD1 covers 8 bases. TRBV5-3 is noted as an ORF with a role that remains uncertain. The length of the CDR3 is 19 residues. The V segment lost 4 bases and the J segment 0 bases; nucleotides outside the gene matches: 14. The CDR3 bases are TGTGCCAGAAGCCATAAAGACAGGGGCTGGTCCGCGAACACCGGGGAGCTGTTTTTT. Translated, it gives CARSHKDRGWSANTGELFF.

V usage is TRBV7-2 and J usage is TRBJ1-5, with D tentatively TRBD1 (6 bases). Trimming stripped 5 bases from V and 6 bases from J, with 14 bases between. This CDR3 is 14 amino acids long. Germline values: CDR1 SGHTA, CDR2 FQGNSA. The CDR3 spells CASSDGLGGQPQHF. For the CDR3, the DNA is TGTGCCAGCAGCGACGGCCTAGGGGGTCAGCCCCAGCATTTT. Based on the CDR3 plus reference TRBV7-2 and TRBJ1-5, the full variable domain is GAGVSQSPSNKVTEKGKDVELRCDPISGHTALYWYRQSLGQGLEFLIYFQGNSAPDKSGLPSDRFSAERTGGSVSTLTIQRTQQEDSAVYLCASSDGLGGQPQHFGDGTRLSIL.

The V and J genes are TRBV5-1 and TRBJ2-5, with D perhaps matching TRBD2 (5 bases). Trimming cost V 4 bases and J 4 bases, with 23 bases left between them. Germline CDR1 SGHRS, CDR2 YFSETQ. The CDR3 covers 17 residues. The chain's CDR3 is CASSPDLASPGRETQYF. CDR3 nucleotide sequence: TGCGCCAGCAGCCCAGACCTAGCAAGCCCCGGCAGAGAGACCCAGTACTTC.